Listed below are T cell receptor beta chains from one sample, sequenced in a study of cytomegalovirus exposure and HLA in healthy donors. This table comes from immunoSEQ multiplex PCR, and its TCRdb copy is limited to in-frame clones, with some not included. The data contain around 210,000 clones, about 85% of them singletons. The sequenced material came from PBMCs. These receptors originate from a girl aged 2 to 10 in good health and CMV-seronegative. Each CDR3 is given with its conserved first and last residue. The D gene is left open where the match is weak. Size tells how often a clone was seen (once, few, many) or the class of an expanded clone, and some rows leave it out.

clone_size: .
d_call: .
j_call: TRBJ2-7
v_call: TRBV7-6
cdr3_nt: TGTGCCAGCAGCTTAGTTCGGGGGTCCTACGAGCAGTACTTC
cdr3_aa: CASSLVRGSYEQYF

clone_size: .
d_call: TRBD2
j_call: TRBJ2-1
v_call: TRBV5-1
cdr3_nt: TGCGCCAGCAGCCCCTCACTAGCGGGAGGGCCCCGTGAGCAGTTCTTC
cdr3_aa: CASSPSLAGGPREQFF

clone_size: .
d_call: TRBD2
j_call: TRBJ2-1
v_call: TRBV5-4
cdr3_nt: TGTGCCAGCAGCTTGGCCGGGGGGAGCTCCTACAATGAGCAGTTCTTC
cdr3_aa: CASSLAGGSSYNEQFF

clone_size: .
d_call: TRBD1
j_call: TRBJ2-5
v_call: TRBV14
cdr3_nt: TGTGCCAGCAGCCAAAAACCGGGACAGCCGTGGGAGACCCAGTACTTC
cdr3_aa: CASSQKPGQPWETQYF

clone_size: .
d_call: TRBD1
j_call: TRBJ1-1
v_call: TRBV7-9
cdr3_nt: TGTGCCAGCAGAGACCCGGCGCGTACAGGGGGAGGTGAAGCTTTCTTT
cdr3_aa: CASRDPARTGGGEAFF

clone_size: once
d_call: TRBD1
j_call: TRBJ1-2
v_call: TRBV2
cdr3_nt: TGTGCCAGCAGCCAGGGACAGGGAGGTGGCTACACCTTC
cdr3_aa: CASSQGQGGGYTF

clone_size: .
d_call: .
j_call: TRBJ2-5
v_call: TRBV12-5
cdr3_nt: TGTGCTAGTGGTCAGGACAGTATGGAGACCCAGTACTTC
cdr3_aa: CASGQDSMETQYF

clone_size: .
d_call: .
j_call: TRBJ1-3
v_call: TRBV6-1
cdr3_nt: TGTGCCAGCAGTGAAGCTGGGAGTTTCTCTGGAAACACCATATATTTT
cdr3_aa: CASSEAGSFSGNTIYF

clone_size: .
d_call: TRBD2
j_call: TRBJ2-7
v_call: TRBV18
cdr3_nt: TGTGCCAGCAGGGGAGGGGCCTTATACGAGCAGTACTTC
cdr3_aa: CASRGGALYEQYF

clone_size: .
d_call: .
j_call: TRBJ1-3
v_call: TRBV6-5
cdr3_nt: TGTGCCAGCAGTTATAGCGCAGGGGTGGGAAACACCATATATTTT
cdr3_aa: CASSYSAGVGNTIYF

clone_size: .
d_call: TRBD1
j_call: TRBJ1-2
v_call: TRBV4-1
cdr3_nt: TGCGCCAGCAGCCAAGAACGGACAGGGGGGGAGAATGGCTACACCTTC
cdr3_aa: CASSQERTGGENGYTF

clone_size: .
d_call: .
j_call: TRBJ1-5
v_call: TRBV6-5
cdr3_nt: TGTGCCAGCAGTTACTCCTCCAATCAGCCCCAGCATTTT
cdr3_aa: CASSYSSNQPQHF

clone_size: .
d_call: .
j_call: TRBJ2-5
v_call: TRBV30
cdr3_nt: TGTGCCTGGAGGGAAAGGCTCACAGTAACCCAGTACTTC
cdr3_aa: CAWRERLTVTQYF

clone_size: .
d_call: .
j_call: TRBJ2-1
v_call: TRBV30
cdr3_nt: TGTGCCTGGAGTCATAACAAGGGGTATAGGGTCAATGAGCAGTTCTTC
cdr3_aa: CAWSHNKGYRVNEQFF

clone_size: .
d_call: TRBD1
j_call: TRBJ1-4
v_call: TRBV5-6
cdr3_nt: TGTGCCAGAAGCCGTCATGAGGGGGCGGATGAAAAACTGTTTTTT
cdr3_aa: CARSRHEGADEKLFF

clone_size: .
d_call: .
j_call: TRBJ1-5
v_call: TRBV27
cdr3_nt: TGTGCCAGCAGTTTATACGGGGGATCCAATCAGCCCCAGCATTTT
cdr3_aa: CASSLYGGSNQPQHF

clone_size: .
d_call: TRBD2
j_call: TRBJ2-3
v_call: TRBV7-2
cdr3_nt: TGTGCCAGCAGCTTAGCGGGAGGGCCCGTTACGCAGTATTTT
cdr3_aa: CASSLAGGPVTQYF

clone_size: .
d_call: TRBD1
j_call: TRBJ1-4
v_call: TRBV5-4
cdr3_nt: TGTGCCAGCAGCGTCAAACAGGGGGCGCGTGAAAAACTGTTTTTT
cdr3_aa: CASSVKQGAREKLFF

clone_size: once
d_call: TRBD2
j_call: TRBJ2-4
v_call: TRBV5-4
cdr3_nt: TGTGCCAGCAGCTTGAAGCGGGGGGGTGCCAAAAACATTCAGTACTTC
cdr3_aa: CASSLKRGGAKNIQYF

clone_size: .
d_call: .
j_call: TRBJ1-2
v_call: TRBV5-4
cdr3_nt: TGTGCCAGCAGCCCCCCCCTGGAGGGTGGCTACACCTTC
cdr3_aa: CASSPPLEGGYTF

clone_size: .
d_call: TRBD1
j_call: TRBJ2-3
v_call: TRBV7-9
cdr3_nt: TGTGCCAGCAGCTTAGCAAGGGGACAGGGGAAAGATACGCAGTATTTT
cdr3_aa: CASSLARGQGKDTQYF

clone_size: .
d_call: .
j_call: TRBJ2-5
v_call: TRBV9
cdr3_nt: TGTGCCAGCAGCGTGGGGGGGCAACAAGAGACCCAGTACTTC
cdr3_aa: CASSVGGQQETQYF

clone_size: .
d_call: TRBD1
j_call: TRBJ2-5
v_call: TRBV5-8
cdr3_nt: TGTGCCAGCAGCTCGGGACAGCCCCGGATCAAGACCCAGTACTTC
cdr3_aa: CASSSGQPRIKTQYF

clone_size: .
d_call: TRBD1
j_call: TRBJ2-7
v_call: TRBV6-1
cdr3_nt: TGTGCCAGCAGTTCCCGGGACAGTAGCTCCTACGAGCAGTACTTC
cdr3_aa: CASSSRDSSSYEQYF

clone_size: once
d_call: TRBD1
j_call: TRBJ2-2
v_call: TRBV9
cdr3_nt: TGTGCCAGCAGCGTAGAGACAGGGGGAAGGTCCGGGGAGCTGTTTTTT
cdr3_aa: CASSVETGGRSGELFF

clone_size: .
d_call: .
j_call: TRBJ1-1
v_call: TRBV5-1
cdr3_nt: TGCGCCAGCAGCCCGGAGAGGGGTGGAGGGGCGGCGAACACTGAAGCTTTCTTT
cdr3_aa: CASSPERGGGAANTEAFF

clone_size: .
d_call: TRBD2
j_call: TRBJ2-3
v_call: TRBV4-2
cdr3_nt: TGTGCCAGCAGCCGATCCTTATACGGGACTACGACGGATACGCAGTATTTT
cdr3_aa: CASSRSLYGTTTDTQYF

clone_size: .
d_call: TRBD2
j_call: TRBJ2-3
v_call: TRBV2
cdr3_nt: TGTGCCAGCAGTGGGACTAGCCTCAACACAGATACGCAGTATTTT
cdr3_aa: CASSGTSLNTDTQYF

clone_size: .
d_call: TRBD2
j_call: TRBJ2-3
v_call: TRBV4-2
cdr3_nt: TGTGCCAGCAGCCAGGCACTAGCGGCGGAAACGGATACGCAGTATTTT
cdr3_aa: CASSQALAAETDTQYF

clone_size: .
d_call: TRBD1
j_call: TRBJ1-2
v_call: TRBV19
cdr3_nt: TGTGCCGCCAGACAGGGTGGTAGCTATGGCTACACCTTC
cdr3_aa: CAARQGGSYGYTF

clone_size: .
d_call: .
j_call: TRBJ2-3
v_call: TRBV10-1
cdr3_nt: TGCGCCAGCAGTGAGGTCGGAAGGGGGTTCGGCACAGATACGCAGTATTTT
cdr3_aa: CASSEVGRGFGTDTQYF

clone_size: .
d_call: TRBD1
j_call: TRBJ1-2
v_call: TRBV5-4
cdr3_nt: TGTGCCAGCAGCTCAGGGGGCCTCTATGGCTACACCTTC
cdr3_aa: CASSSGGLYGYTF

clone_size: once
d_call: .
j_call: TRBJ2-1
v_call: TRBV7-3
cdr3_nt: TGTGCCAGCAGCTTGTATCCCAATGAGCAGTTCTTC
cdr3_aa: CASSLYPNEQFF

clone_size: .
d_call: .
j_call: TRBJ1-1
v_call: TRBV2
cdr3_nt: TGTGCCAGCATTCTATTTTACCAGGGTCTATCTGAAGCTTTCTTT
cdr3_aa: CASILFYQGLSEAFF

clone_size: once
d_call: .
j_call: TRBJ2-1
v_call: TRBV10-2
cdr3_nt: TGCGCCAGCAGTGGGGCGGGGCCCTACAATGAGCAGTTCTTC
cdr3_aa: CASSGAGPYNEQFF

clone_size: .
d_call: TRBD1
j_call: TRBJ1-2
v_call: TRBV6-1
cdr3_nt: TGTGCCAGCAGTGACGGGCAGGGGGCAAGCTATGGCTACACCTTC
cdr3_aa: CASSDGQGASYGYTF